Listed below are T cell receptor beta chains from one sample, sequenced in a study of long-term antiretroviral therapy in people with HIV. The repertoire was sequenced with immunoSEQ multiplex PCR; TCRdb's copy has only in-frame clones and lacks some. The sample contains about 18,000 clones, more than 80% of which appear only once. This specimen was unsorted PBMCs, taken 0.6 years after starting antiretroviral therapy. These receptor sequences come from a woman under 30 with HIV. Both conserved end residues are part of each CDR3. D genes are given only for firm matches. Not all rows give a size; the values are once, few, many and, for expanded clones, a class.

size: NA; V: TRBV7-9; D: NA; length: 14; J: TRBJ1-1; CDR3: CASSQEAVNTEAFF; DNA: TGTGCCAGCAGCCAGGAGGCGGTGAACACTGAAGCTTTCTTT
size: NA; V: TRBV4-3; D: NA; length: 14; J: TRBJ1-6; CDR3: CASSQDRTDSPLHF; DNA: TGCGCCAGCAGCCAAGATCGGACGGATTCACCCCTCCACTTT
size: NA; V: TRBV7-8; D: NA; length: 12; J: TRBJ2-2; CDR3: CASSFGGGELFF; DNA: TGTGCCAGCAGCTTTGGGGGTGGGGAGCTGTTTTTT
size: NA; V: TRBV27; D: NA; length: 13; J: TRBJ2-3; CDR3: CASSFPYTDTQYF; DNA: TGTGCCAGCAGTTTCCCTTACACAGATACGCAGTATTTT
size: once; V: TRBV25-1; D: NA; length: 16; J: TRBJ2-7; CDR3: CASSELGGGPRHEQYF; DNA: TGTGCCAGCAGTGAATTGGGTGGGGGACCCCGGCACGAGCAGTACTTC
size: medium-sized; V: TRBV5-1; D: TRBD1; length: 16; J: TRBJ2-7; CDR3: CASSLGPRGLTNEQYF; DNA: TGCGCCAGCAGCTTGGGTCCCAGGGGGCTTACCAACGAGCAGTACTTC
size: NA; V: TRBV5-1; D: NA; length: 17; J: TRBJ1-3; CDR3: CASSLDFSGYSGNTIYF; DNA: TGCGCCAGCAGCTTGGATTTCTCGGGCTACTCTGGAAACACCATATATTTT
size: NA; V: TRBV28; D: NA; length: 18; J: TRBJ2-5; CDR3: CASSLLGPGPKEGETQYF; DNA: TGTGCCAGCAGTTTATTAGGTCCAGGACCCAAGGAGGGAGAGACCCAGTACTTC
size: once; V: TRBV2; D: NA; length: 15; J: TRBJ2-5; CDR3: CASTPDPARLETQYF; DNA: TGTGCCAGCACCCCGGACCCAGCTAGGCTGGAGACCCAGTACTTC
size: few; V: TRBV7-3; D: TRBD1; length: 15; J: TRBJ2-1; CDR3: CASSRGTGEGYEQFF; DNA: TGTGCCAGCAGCCGCGGGACAGGGGAGGGCTATGAGCAGTTCTTC
size: NA; V: TRBV5-1; D: NA; length: 13; J: TRBJ1-1; CDR3: CASSSGMNTEAFF; DNA: TGCGCCAGCAGTTCCGGTATGAACACTGAAGCTTTCTTT
size: NA; V: TRBV19; D: NA; length: 10; J: TRBJ1-2; CDR3: CASREEGYTF; DNA: TGTGCCAGTAGAGAGGAGGGCTACACCTTC
size: once; V: TRBV27; D: TRBD1; length: 15; J: TRBJ2-7; CDR3: CASSFADREAYEQYF; DNA: TGTGCCAGCAGTTTCGCTGACAGGGAAGCCTACGAGCAGTACTTC
size: NA; V: TRBV5-1; D: NA; length: 15; J: TRBJ2-2; CDR3: CASSLAPGRAGELFF; DNA: TGCGCCAGCAGCTTGGCCCCGGGTAGGGCCGGGGAGCTGTTTTTT
size: NA; V: TRBV7-2; D: TRBD1; length: 16; J: TRBJ1-3; CDR3: CASSWGDRAYRNTIYF; DNA: TGTGCCAGCAGCTGGGGGGACAGGGCCTACAGAAACACCATATATTTT
size: once; V: TRBV7-9; D: TRBD1; length: 14; J: TRBJ2-3; CDR3: CASHRDRGRDTQYF; DNA: TGTGCCAGCCACCGGGACAGGGGGCGAGATACGCAGTATTTT
size: NA; V: TRBV5-6; D: NA; length: 12; J: TRBJ1-1; CDR3: CASSLGDTEAFF; DNA: TGTGCCAGCAGCTTGGGGGACACTGAAGCTTTCTTT
size: NA; V: TRBV5-1; D: NA; length: 12; J: TRBJ1-1; CDR3: CASSFGGAEAFF; DNA: TGCGCCAGCAGCTTCGGGGGGGCTGAAGCTTTCTTT
size: NA; V: TRBV5-6; D: NA; length: 16; J: TRBJ1-4; CDR3: CASSRQSGATNEKLFF; DNA: TGTGCCAGCAGCCGACAGAGCGGCGCAACTAATGAAAAACTGTTTTTT
size: NA; V: TRBV29-1; D: NA; length: 12; J: TRBJ2-7; CDR3: CSVGTDGGEQYF; DNA: TGCAGCGTTGGAACGGACGGAGGCGAGCAGTACTTC
size: NA; V: TRBV5-1; D: NA; length: 13; J: TRBJ1-1; CDR3: CASSAGKRTEAFF; DNA: TGCGCCAGCAGCGCGGGGAAGAGGACTGAAGCTTTCTTT
size: NA; V: TRBV18; D: TRBD1; length: 15; J: TRBJ2-7; CDR3: CASSPRGRGQEEQYF; DNA: TGTGCCAGCTCACCACGTGGCAGGGGGCAAGAGGAGCAGTACTTC